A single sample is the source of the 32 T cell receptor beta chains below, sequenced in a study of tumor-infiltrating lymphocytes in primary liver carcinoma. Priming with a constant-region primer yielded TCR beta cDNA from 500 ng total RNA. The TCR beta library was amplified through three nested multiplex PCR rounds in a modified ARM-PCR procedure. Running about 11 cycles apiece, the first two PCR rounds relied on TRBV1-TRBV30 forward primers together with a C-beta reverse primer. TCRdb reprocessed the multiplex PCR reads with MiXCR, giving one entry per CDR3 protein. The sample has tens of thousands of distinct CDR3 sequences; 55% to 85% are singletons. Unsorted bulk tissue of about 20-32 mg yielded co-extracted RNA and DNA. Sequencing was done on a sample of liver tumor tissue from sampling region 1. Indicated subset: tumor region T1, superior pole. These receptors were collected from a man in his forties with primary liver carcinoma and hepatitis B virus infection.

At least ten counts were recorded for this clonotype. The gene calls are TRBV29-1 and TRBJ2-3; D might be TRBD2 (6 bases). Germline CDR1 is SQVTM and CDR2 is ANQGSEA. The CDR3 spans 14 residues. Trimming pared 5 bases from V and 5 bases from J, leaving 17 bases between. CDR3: CSVLLPGVVDTQYF. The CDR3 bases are TGCAGCGTTCTTCTTCCGGGAGTGGTAGATACGCAGTATTTT.

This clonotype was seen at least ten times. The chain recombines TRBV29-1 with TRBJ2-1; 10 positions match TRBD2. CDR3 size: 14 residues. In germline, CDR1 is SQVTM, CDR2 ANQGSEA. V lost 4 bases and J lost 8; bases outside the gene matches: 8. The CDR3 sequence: CSVASGGGSDEQFF. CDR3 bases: TGCAGCGTTGCGAGCGGGGGGGGGAGCGATGAGCAGTTCTTC.

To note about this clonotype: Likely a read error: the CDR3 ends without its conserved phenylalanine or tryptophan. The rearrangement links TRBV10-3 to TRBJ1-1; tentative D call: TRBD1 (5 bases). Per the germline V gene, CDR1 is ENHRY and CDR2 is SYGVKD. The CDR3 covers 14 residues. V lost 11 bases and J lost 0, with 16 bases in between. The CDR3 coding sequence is TGTGCCTCCAAAGTGGGACCGTTGAACACTGAAGCTTTCATT. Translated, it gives CASKVGPLNTEAFI.

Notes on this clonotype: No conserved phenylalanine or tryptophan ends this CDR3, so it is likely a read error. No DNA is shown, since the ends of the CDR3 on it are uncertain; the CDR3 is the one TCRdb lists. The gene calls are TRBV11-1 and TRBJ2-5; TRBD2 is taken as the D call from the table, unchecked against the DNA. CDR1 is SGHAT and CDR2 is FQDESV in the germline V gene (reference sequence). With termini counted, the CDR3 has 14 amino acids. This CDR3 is CASSFRGRAQTQYS.

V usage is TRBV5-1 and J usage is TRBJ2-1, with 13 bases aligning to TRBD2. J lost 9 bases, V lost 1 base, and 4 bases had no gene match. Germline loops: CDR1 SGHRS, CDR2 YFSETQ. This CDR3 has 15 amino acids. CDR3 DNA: TGCGCCAGCAGCTTGACTAGCGGGAGGGCCGGTGAGCAGTTCTTC. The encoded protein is CASSLTSGRAGEQFF.

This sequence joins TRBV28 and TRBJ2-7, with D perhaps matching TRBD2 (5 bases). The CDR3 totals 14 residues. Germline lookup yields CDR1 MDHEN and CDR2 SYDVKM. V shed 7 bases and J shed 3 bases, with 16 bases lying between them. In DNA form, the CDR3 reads TGTGCCAGCAATTTTCAACCTGGGAGCTACGAGCAGTACTTC. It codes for CASNFQPGSYEQYF.

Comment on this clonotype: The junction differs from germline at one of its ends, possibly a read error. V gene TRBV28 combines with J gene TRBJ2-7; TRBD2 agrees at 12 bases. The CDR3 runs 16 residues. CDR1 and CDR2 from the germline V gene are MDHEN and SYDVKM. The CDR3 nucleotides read TGTGCCAACAGTACGTGGACTAGCGGGACCTCCTACGAGCAGTACTTC. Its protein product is CANSTWTSGTSYEQYF.

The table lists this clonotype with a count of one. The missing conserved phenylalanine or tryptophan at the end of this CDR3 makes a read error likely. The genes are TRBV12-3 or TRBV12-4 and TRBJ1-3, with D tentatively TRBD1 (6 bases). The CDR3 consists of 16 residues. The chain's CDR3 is CASSPRQELSGSTIYS. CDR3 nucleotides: TGTGCCAGCAGTCCCCGACAGGAACTCTCTGGAAGCACCATATATTCT.

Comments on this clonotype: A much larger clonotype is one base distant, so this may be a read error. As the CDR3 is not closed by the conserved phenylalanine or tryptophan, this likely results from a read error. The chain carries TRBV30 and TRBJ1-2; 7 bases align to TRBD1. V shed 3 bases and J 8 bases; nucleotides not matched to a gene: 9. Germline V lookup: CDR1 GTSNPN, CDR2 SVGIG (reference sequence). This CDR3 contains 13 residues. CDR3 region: CAWRITGVWGYTS. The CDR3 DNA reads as TGTGCCTGGAGGATTACAGGGGTATGGGGCTACACCTCC.

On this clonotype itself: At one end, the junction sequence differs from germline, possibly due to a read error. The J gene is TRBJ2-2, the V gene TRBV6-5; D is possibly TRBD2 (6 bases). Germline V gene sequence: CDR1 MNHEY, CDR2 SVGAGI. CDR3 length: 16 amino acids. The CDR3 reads CATSYSDYTGTGELFF. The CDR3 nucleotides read TGTGCCACCAGTTACTCGGACTACACGGGGACCGGGGAACTGTTTTTT.

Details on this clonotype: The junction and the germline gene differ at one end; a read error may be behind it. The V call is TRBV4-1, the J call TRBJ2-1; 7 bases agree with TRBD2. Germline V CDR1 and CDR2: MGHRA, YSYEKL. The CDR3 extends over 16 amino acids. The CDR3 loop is CASIQDRTGTKNEQFF. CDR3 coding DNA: TGCGCCAGCATCCAAGACCGGACGGGGACTAAGAATGAGCAGTTCTTC.

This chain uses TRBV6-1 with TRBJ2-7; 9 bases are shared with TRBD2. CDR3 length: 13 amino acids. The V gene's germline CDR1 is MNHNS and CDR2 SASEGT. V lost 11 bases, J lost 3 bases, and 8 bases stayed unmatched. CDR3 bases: TGTGCCTGTAGACTAGCGGAGGACTACGAGCAGTACTTC. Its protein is CACRLAEDYEQYF.

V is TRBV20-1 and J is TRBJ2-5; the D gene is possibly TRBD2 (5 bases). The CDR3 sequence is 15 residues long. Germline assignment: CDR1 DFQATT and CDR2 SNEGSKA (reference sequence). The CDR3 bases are TGCACTGCCCGCCCTTTGGAGGAGGCGGGAGAGACCCAGTACTTC. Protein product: CTARPLEEAGETQYF.

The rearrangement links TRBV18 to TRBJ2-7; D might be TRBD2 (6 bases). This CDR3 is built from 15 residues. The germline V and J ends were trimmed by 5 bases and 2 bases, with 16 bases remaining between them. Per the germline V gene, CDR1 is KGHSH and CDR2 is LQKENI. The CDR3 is CASSIFPGVAYEQYF. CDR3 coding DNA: TGTGCCAGCTCAATATTCCCGGGGGTCGCCTACGAGCAGTACTTC.

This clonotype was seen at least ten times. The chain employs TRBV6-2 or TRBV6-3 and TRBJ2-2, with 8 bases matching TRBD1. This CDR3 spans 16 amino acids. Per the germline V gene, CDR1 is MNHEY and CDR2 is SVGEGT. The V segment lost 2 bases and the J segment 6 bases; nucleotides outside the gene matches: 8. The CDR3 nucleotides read TGTGCCAGCAGTTACGGGGGCAGGGGGCGCCCCGGGGAGCTGTTTTTT. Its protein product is CASSYGGRGRPGELFF.

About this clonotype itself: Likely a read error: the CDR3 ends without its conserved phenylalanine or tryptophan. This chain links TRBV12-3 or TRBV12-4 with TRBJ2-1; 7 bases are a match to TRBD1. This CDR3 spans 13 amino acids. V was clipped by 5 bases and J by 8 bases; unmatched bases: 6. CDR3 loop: CASSTGEIHEQFL. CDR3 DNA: TGTGCCAGCAGTACAGGGGAAATCCATGAGCAGTTCTTA.

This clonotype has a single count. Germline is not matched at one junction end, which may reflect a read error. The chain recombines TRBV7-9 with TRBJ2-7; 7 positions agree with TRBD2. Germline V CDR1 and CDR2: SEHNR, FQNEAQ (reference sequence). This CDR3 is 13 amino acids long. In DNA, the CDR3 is TGCGCCAGCATCTGGGGGGGGAACTACGAGCAGTACTTC. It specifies CASIWGGNYEQYF.

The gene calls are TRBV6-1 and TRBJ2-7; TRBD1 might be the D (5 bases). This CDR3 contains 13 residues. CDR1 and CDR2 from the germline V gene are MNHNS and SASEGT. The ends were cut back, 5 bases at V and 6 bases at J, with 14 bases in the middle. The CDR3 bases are TGTGCCAGCAGTTTACAGGACCACTGCGAGCAGTACTTC. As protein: CASSLQDHCEQYF.

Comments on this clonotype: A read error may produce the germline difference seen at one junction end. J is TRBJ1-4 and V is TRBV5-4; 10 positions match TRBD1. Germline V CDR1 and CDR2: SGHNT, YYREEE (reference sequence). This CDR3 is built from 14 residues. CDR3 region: CDSSRDRGGEKLLF. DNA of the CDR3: TGTGACAGCAGCCGGGACAGGGGCGGTGAAAAACTGCTTTTT.

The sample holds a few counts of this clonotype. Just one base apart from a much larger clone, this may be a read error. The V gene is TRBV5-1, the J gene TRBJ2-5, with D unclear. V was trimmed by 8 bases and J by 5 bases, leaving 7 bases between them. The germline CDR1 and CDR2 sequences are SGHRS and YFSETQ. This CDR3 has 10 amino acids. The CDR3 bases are TGCGCCAGAGGCGAGGAGACCCAGTACTTC. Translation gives CARGEETQYF.

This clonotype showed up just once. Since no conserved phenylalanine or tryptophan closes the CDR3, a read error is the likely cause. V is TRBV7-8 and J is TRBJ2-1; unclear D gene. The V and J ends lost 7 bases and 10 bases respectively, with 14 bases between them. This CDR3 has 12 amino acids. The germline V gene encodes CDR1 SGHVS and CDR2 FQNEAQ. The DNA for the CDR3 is TGTGCCAGCATCTTTAGCTCACGAGAGCAGTTCTTA. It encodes CASIFSSREQFL.

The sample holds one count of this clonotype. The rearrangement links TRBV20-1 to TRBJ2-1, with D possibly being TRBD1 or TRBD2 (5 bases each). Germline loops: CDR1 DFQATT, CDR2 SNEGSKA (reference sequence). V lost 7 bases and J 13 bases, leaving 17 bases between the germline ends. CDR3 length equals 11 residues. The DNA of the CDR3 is TGCAGTGTTCAACACGGGGCCTCTCAGTTCTTC. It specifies CSVQHGASQFF.

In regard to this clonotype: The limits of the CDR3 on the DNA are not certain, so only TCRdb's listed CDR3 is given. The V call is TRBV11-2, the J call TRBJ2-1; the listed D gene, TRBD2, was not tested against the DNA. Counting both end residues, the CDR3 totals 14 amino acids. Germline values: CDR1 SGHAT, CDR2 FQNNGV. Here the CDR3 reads CASSSVGPGNEQSF.

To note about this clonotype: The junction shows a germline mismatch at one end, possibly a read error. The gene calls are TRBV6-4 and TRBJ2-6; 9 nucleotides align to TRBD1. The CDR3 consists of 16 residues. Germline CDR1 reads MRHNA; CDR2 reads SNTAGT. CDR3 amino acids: CASRQGGLGGADVLTF. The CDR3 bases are TGTGCCAGCCGACAGGGGGGCCTCGGTGGGGCCGACGTCCTGACTTTC.

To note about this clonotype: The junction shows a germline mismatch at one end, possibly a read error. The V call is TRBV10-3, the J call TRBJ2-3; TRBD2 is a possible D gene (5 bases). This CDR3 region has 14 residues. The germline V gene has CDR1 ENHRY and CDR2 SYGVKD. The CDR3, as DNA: TGTACCATCAGTGAGGATAGCGTGGAGGATACGCAGTATTTT. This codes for CTISEDSVEDTQYF.

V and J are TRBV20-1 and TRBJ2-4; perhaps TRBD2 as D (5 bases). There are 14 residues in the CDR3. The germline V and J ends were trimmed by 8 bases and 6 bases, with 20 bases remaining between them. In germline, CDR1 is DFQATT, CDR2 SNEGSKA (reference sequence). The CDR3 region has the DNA TGCAGTACTATGACTTTTATCCGGGGAAACATTCAGTACTTC. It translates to CSTMTFIRGNIQYF.

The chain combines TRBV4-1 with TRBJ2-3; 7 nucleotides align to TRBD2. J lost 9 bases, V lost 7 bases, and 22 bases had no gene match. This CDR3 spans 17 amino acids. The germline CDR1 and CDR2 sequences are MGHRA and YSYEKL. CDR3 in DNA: TGCGCCAGCAACTCGTCAACCGGCGGGAGTATTGGAGACACGCAGTATTTT. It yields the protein CASNSSTGGSIGDTQYF.

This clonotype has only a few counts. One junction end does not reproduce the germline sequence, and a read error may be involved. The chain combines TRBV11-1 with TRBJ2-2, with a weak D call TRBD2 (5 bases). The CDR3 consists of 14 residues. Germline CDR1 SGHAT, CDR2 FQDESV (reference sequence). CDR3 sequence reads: CASNLGLHTGELFF. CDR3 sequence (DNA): TGTGCCAGCAACTTAGGTTTACACACCGGGGAGCTGTTTTTC.

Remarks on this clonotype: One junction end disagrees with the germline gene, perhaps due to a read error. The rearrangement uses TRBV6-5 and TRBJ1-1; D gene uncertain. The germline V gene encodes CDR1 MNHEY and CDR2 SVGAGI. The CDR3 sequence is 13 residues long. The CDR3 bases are TGTGCCAGCAGTTACGGGGAGAACACTGAAGTTTTCTTT. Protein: CASSYGENTEVFF.

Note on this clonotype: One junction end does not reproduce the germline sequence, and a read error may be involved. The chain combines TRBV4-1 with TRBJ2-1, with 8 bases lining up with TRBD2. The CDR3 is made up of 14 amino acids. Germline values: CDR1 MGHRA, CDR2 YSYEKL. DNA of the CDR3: TGTGCCAGCAGCCAGACGGGAGGGTACAATGAGCGGTTCTTC. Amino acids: CASSQTGGYNERFF.

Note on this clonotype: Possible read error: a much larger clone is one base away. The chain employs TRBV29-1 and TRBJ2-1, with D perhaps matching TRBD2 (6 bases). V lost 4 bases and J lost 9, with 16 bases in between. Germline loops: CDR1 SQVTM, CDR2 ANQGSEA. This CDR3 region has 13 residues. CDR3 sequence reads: CSVASGRASEQFF. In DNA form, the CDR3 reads TGCAGCGTTGCCAGCGGGCGGGCAAGTGAGCAGTTCTTC.

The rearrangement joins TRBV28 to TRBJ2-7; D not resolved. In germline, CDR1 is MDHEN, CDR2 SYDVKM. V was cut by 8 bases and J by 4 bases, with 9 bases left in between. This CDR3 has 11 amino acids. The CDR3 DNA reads TGTGCCAGCGCCGACTTGTACGAGCAGTACTTC. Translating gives CASADLYEQYF. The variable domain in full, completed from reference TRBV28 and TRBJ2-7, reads DVKVTQSSRYLVKRTGEKVFLECVQDMDHENMFWYRQDPGLGLRLIYFSYDVKMKEKGDIPEGYSVSREKKERFSLILESASTNQTSMYLCASADLYEQYFGPGTRLTVT.